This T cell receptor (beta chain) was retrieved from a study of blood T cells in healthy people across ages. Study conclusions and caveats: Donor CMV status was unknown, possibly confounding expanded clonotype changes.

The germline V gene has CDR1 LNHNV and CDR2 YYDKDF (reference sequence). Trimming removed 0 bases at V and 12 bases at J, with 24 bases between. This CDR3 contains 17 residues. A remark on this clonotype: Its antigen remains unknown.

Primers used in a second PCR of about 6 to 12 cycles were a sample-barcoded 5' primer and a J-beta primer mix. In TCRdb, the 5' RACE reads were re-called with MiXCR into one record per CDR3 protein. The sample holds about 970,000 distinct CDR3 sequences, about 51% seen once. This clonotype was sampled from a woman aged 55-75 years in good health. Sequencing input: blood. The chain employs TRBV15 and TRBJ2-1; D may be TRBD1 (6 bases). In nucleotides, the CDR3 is TGTGCCACCAGCAGAGATCGGGGCAGGGGCGCAATTTTTGGGCAGTTCTTC. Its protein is CATSRDRGRGAIFGQFF.